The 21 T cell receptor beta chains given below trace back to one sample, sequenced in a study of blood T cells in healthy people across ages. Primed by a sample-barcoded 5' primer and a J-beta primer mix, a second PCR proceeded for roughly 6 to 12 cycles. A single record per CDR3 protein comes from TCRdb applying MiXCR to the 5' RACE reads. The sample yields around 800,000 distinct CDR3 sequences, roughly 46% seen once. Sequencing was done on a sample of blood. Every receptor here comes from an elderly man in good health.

The CDR3 DNA follows: TGCGCCAGCAGCTTTGCTGCAGATACGCAGTATTTT. Protein: CASSFAADTQYF. The V gene is TRBV5-1, the J gene TRBJ2-3; D not resolved. Trimming pared 2 bases from V and 4 bases from J, leaving 5 bases between. This CDR3 has 12 residues. CDR1 and CDR2 from the germline V gene are SGHRS and YFSETQ. Based on the CDR3 plus reference TRBV5-1 and TRBJ2-3, the full variable domain is KAGVTQTPRYLIKTRGQQVTLSCSPISGHRSVSWYQQTPGQGLQFLFEYFSETQRNKGNFPGRFSGRQFSNSRSEMNVSTLELGDSALYLCASSFAADTQYFGPGTRLTVL.

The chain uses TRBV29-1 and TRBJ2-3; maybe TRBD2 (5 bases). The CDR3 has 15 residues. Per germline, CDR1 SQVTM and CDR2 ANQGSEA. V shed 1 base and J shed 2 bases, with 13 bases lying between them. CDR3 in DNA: TGCAGCGTTGAAGGGGGTTTAGCGAACACAGATACGCAGTATTTT. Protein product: CSVEGGLANTDTQYF.

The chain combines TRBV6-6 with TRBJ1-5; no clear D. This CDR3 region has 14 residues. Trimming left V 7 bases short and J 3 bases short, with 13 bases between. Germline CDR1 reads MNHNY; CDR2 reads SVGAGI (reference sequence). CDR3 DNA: TGTGCCAGCAACAACCCGGGATACAATCAGCCCCAGCATTTT. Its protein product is CASNNPGYNQPQHF.

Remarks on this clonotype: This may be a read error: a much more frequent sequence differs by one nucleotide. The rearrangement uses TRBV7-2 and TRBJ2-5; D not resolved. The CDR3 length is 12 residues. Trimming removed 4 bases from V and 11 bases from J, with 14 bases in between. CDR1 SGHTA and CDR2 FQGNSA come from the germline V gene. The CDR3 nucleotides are TGTGCCAGCAGCTCGCTAGAGTATGAGCAGTACTTC. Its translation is CASSSLEYEQYF.

In DNA, the CDR3 is TGTGCCAGCAGTGGCCAGACAGGGGGCTACAATGAGCAGTTCTTC. Encoded protein: CASSGQTGGYNEQFF. This sequence joins TRBV2 and TRBJ2-1; TRBD1 matches at 9 bases. V gave up 4 bases and J gave up 3 bases; unmatched junction bases: 4. Germline V gene data show CDR1 as SNHLY and CDR2 as FYNNEI. The CDR3 loop spans 15 amino acids.

As DNA, the CDR3 is TGTGCCAGCAGCCCCGGGGGATACGAGAACTATGGCTACACCTTC. Protein: CASSPGGYENYGYTF. The chain uses TRBV27 and TRBJ1-2; D might be TRBD1 (5 bases). The ends were cut back, 6 bases at V and 2 bases at J, with 16 bases in the middle. The CDR3 contains 15 residues. Germline-derived CDR1 and CDR2 are MNHEY and SMNVEV (reference sequence).

The CDR3 DNA sequence: TGCGCCAGCAGCCAAGATTTGACAGGGGGCGAGACCGGGGAGCTGTTTTTT. This gives the protein CASSQDLTGGETGELFF. The chain has TRBV4-3 and TRBJ2-2; 10 bases are a match to TRBD1. CDR1 is LGHNA and CDR2 is YSLEER in the germline V gene. The length of the CDR3 is 17 residues. The ends lost 0 bases at V and 5 bases at J; junction bases unmatched: 6.

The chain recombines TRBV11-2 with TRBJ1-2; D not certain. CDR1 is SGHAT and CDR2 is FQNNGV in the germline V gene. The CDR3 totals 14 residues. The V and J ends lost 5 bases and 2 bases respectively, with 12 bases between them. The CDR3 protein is CASSPMDRNYGYTF. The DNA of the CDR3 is TGTGCCAGCAGCCCTATGGACCGAAACTATGGCTACACCTTC.

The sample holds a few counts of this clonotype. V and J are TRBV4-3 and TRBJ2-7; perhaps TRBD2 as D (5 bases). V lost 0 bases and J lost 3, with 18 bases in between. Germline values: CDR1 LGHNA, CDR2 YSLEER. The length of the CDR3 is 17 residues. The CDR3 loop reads CASSQDEARVTYYEQYF. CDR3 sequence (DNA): TGCGCCAGCAGCCAAGATGAGGCGAGGGTAACCTACTACGAGCAGTACTTC.

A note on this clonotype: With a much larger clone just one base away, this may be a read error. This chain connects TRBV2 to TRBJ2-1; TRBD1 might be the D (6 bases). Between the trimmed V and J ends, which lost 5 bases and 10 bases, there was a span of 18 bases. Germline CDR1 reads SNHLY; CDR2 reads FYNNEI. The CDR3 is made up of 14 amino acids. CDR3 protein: CASSRDGTTYEQFF. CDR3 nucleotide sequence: TGTGCCAGCAGTCGAGATGGGACAACCTACGAGCAGTTCTTC.

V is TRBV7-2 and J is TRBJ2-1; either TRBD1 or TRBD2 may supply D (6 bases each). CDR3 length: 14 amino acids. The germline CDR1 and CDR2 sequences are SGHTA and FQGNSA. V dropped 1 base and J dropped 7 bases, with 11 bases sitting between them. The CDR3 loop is CASSLEPGANEQFF. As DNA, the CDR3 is TGTGCCAGCAGCTTAGAGCCGGGGGCGAATGAGCAGTTCTTC.

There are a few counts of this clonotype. CDR3 sequence: CASSYPGTSGRSSYEQYF. The CDR3 coding sequence is TGTGCCAGCAGTTACCCCGGGACTAGCGGGCGGAGCTCCTACGAGCAGTACTTC. This chain connects TRBV6-2 or TRBV6-3 to TRBJ2-7; 12 positions match TRBD2. Germline CDR1 MNHEY, CDR2 SVGEGT. The CDR3 has 18 residues. Trimming removed 2 bases from V and 0 bases from J; junction bases left unmatched: 8.

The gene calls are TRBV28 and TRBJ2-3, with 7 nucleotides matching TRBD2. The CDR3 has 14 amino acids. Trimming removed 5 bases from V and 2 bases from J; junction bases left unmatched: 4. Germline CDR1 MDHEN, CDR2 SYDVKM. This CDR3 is CASSPGGFTDTQYF. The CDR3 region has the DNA TGTGCCAGCAGTCCGGGGGGATTCACAGATACGCAGTATTTT.

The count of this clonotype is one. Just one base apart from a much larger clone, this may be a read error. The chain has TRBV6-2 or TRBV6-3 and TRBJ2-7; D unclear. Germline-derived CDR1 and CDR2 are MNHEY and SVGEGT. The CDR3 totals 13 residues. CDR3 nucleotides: TGTGCCAGCAGTGGCGAGATCTCCTACGGGCAGTACTTC. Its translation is CASSGEISYGQYF.

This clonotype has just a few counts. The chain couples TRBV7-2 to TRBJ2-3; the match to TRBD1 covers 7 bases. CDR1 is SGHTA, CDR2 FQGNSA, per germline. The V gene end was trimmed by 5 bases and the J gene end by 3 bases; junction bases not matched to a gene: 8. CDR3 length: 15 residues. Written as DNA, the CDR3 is TGTGCCAGCAGCCAAGGGACAGATTATACAGATACGCAGTATTTT. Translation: CASSQGTDYTDTQYF.

The CDR3 bases are TGTGCCAGCAACGGCCCCGCGGGCCCTAATGAGCAGTTCTTC. Translated, it gives CASNGPAGPNEQFF. The chain combines TRBV12-3 or TRBV12-4 with TRBJ2-1, with D perhaps TRBD2 (5 bases). The CDR3 spans 14 residues. V gave up 7 bases and J gave up 7 bases, with 17 bases separating them.

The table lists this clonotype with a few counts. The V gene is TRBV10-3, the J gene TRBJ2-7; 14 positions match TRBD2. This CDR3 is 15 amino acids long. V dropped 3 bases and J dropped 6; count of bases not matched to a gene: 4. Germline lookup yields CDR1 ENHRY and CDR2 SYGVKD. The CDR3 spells CAISEGTSGRVEQYF. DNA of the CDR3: TGTGCCATCAGTGAAGGGACTAGCGGGAGAGTCGAGCAGTACTTC.

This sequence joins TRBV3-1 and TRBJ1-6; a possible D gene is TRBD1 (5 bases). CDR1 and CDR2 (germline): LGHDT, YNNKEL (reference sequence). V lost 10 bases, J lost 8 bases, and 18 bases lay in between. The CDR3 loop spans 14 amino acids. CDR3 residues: CATRDLGGDSPLHF. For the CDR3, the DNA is TGTGCCACCAGGGACCTCGGCGGCGATTCACCCCTCCACTTT.

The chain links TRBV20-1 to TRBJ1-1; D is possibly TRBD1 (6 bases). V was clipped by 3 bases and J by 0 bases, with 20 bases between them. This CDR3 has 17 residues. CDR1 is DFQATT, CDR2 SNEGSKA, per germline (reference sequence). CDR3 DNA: TGCAGTGCTAGGAGCCGGGACACTAAATTTATGAACACTGAAGCTTTCTTT. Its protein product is CSARSRDTKFMNTEAFF.

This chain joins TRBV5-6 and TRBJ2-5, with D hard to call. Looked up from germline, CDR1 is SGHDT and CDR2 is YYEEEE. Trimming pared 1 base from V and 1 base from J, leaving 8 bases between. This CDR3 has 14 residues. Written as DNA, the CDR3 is TGTGCCAGCAGCTTGTGGCAGACCCAAGAGACCCAGTACTTC. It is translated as CASSLWQTQETQYF.

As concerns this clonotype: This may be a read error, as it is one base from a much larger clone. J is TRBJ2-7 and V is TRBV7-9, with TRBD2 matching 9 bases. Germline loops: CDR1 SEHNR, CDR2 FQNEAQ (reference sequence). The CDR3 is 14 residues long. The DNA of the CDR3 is TGTGCCGGCAGCGGTAGCGGGGGACTCTACGAGCAGTACTTC. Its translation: CAGSGSGGLYEQYF.